One sample yielded the 22 T cell receptor beta chains listed below, sequenced in a study of shared clonotypes between healthy human individuals. Selected positively for CCR7 and CD45RO-negative, naive CD8 cells excluded terminally differentiated effector memory CD45RA+ cells. The assay was immunoSEQ multiplex PCR, and TCRdb's table has in-frame clones only and misses some. The top ten clones hold approximately 1.6% of a sample with over 2,000,000 clones, around 95% of them seen once. The material sequenced was naive CD8+ T cells from PBMCs. Source of these receptors: a man in his late teens or twenties in good health. Some clones in this sample may be carry-over from other donors' samples.

The chain uses TRBV5-4 and TRBJ1-1; no definite D call. This CDR3 has 14 amino acids. Trimming removed 1 base from V and 4 bases from J, with 11 bases in between. From germline, CDR1 is SGHNT and CDR2 YYREEE (reference sequence). In DNA, the CDR3 is TGTGCCAGCAGCTTGACCACGGTTGGCACTGAAGCTTTCTTT. Its translation: CASSLTTVGTEAFF.

The rearrangement joins TRBV2 to TRBJ2-5, with unresolved D. Germline CDR1 is SNHLY and CDR2 is FYNNEI. Trimming took 2 bases from V and 5 from J, leaving 9 bases between them. The CDR3 has 13 amino acids. The CDR3 DNA is TGTGCCAGCAGTGAATTCTTCGGGGAGACCCAGTACTTC. Its translation: CASSEFFGETQYF.

The chain is built from TRBV27 and TRBJ1-1; 7 bases fit TRBD1. Germline V CDR1 and CDR2: MNHEY, SMNVEV (reference sequence). With V trimmed by 6 bases and J by 0 bases, 7 bases remained unmatched. This CDR3 is 15 amino acids long. This CDR3 reads CASSPGGMLNTEAFF. In nucleotides, the CDR3 is TGTGCCAGCAGCCCAGGGGGAATGTTGAACACTGAAGCTTTCTTT.

The J gene is TRBJ1-2, the V gene TRBV28; TRBD1 aligns across 7 bases. This CDR3 is built from 13 residues. Losses at the gene ends were 4 bases for V and 5 bases for J; bases not matched to a gene: 4. Per the germline V gene, CDR1 is MDHEN and CDR2 is SYDVKM. CDR3 coding DNA: TGTGCCAGCAGTTCGGACAGGTTTTATGGCTACACCTTC. It codes for CASSSDRFYGYTF.

This rearrangement joins TRBV7-9 to TRBJ2-1, with 9 bases aligning to TRBD2. This CDR3 comprises 16 residues. Germline V CDR1 and CDR2: SEHNR, FQNEAQ (reference sequence). The ends lost 5 bases at V and 2 bases at J; junction bases unmatched: 7. CDR3 loop: CASSGPRGRAYNEQFF. In nucleotides, the CDR3 is TGTGCCAGCAGCGGGCCTCGCGGGAGGGCCTACAATGAGCAGTTCTTC.

The rearrangement uses TRBV5-1 and TRBJ2-1; D is perhaps TRBD1 (6 bases). Germline V gene lookup returns CDR1 SGHRS and CDR2 YFSETQ. Deletions cut 1 base from V and 8 bases from J, with 19 bases between. This CDR3 comprises 16 residues. CDR3 bases: TGCGCCAGCAGCTTGAGGGCGGGTCAGGGGTCTGATGAGCAGTTCTTC. This translates into CASSLRAGQGSDEQFF.

As DNA, the CDR3 is TGTGCCAGCAGTCCCAGGGGGGGCCTTGGGGAGACCCAGTACTTC. Its translation: CASSPRGGLGETQYF. The chain couples TRBV6-6 to TRBJ2-5; D could derive from TRBD1 or TRBD2 (7 bases each). The germline V and J ends were trimmed by 5 bases and 5 bases, with 18 bases remaining between them. Germline CDR1 and CDR2: MNHNY and SVGAGI (reference sequence). CDR3 length: 15 residues.

The J gene is TRBJ1-5, the V gene TRBV27, with a weak D call TRBD1 (6 bases). CDR3 length equals 18 residues. CDR1 and CDR2 from the germline V gene are MNHEY and SMNVEV (reference sequence). The V end was cut by 1 base, the J end by 2 bases, with 18 bases between. The CDR3 region is CASSLYWGGRGGNQPQHF. DNA for the CDR3: TGTGCCAGCAGTTTATATTGGGGGGGCAGGGGCGGCAATCAGCCCCAGCATTTT.

The rearrangement joins TRBV6-1 to TRBJ2-1; 11 positions match TRBD2. V lost 4 bases, J lost 0 bases, and 2 bases stayed unmatched. The length of the CDR3 is 16 residues. Germline lookup yields CDR1 MNHNS and CDR2 SASEGT. For the CDR3, the DNA is TGTGCCAGCAGTGCGGGACTAGCGGACTCCTACAATGAGCAGTTCTTC. Its protein is CASSAGLADSYNEQFF.

The chain employs TRBV2 and TRBJ2-2; 8 bases align to TRBD2. Germline CDR1 SNHLY, CDR2 FYNNEI. V lost 6 bases and J lost 10; bases outside the gene matches: 10. The CDR3 has 14 residues. Here the CDR3 reads CASRPDFSGKELFF. CDR3 nucleotide sequence: TGTGCCAGCAGACCGGATTTTAGCGGGAAGGAGCTGTTTTTT.

This chain links TRBV7-9 with TRBJ2-2, with 9 bases aligning to TRBD1. The trim removed 5 bases at V and 0 bases at J, leaving 7 bases unmatched. There are 17 residues in the CDR3. Germline lookup yields CDR1 SEHNR and CDR2 FQNEAQ (reference sequence). In nucleotides, the CDR3 is TGTGCCAGCAGCGTGCCCCGGGACAGGGCGAACACCGGGGAGCTGTTTTTT. Translation gives CASSVPRDRANTGELFF.

As regards this clone: Other DNA sequences in the sample encode the same CDR3. This chain links TRBV6-5 with TRBJ2-2; D is uncertain. CDR1 is MNHEY and CDR2 is SVGAGI in the germline V gene. There are 12 residues in the CDR3. Trimming took 4 bases from V and 2 from J, leaving 2 bases between them. The CDR3 reads CASSSNTGELFF. DNA of the CDR3: TGTGCCAGCAGTTCTAACACCGGGGAGCTGTTTTTT.

This chain links TRBV7-9 with TRBJ2-7; 10 bases line up with TRBD2. The J segment lost 6 bases and the V segment lost 0 bases, leaving 8 bases of the junction unmatched. CDR3 size: 16 residues. Germline CDR1 SEHNR, CDR2 FQNEAQ (reference sequence). CDR3 DNA: TGTGCCAGCAGCTTAGCGCTAGCGGGAGCATTTGGCGAGCAGTACTTC. This gives the protein CASSLALAGAFGEQYF.

The rearrangement uses TRBV27 and TRBJ2-1, with D uncertain. The V and J ends lost 3 bases and 5 bases respectively, with 11 bases between them. Germline V gene sequence: CDR1 MNHEY, CDR2 SMNVEV (reference sequence). This CDR3 is 14 amino acids long. The CDR3: CASSFRQLNNEQFF. CDR3 DNA: TGTGCCAGCAGTTTTCGTCAGCTAAACAATGAGCAGTTCTTC.

CDR3 bases: TGTGCCAGCAGTGCCAGGGGGGGAGCTAATGAAAAACTGTTTTTT. Translation gives CASSARGGANEKLFF. This chain connects TRBV25-1 to TRBJ1-4; 7 bases are shared with TRBD1. CDR1 is MGHDK, CDR2 SYGVNS, per germline. This CDR3 comprises 15 residues. V gave up 4 bases and J gave up 3 bases; unmatched junction bases: 5.

The chain is built from TRBV30 and TRBJ2-3, with 7 bases lining up with TRBD1. V dropped 7 bases and J dropped 2; count of bases not matched to a gene: 9. CDR1 and CDR2 (germline): GTSNPN, SVGIG (reference sequence). This CDR3 spans 14 amino acids. The CDR3 is CASNRDRDTDTQYF. The CDR3 DNA follows: TGTGCCTCTAACCGGGACAGAGACACAGATACGCAGTATTTT.

The rearrangement joins TRBV6-4 to TRBJ1-1; D is ambiguous. The V end lost 6 bases, the J end lost 4 bases, and 12 bases lay between the germline ends. Germline V gene lookup returns CDR1 MRHNA and CDR2 SNTAGT. CDR3 size: 13 residues. The CDR3 spells CASRAPDTTEAFF. CDR3 DNA: TGTGCCAGCAGGGCACCCGACACCACTGAAGCTTTCTTT.

The gene calls are TRBV9 and TRBJ2-6; TRBD1 matches at 10 bases. The CDR3 totals 14 residues. Germline V lookup: CDR1 SGDLS, CDR2 YYNGEE. J gave up 10 bases and V 3 bases, and 4 bases lay outside the gene matches. CDR3 coding DNA: TGTGCCAGCAGCGCCTGGGACAGGGGAAACGTCCTGACTTTC. This codes for CASSAWDRGNVLTF.

The count of this clone is one. The rearrangement uses TRBV27 and TRBJ2-1; 13 bases match TRBD2. Germline-derived CDR1 and CDR2 are MNHEY and SMNVEV (reference sequence). CDR3 size: 16 residues. V lost 1 base, J lost 8 bases, and 5 bases stayed unmatched. The CDR3, as DNA: TGTGCCAGCAGTTTATACGTGACTAGCGGGAGGCATGAGCAGTTCTTC. Translated: CASSLYVTSGRHEQFF.

V gene TRBV7-9 combines with J gene TRBJ2-3; perhaps TRBD1 as D (6 bases). The length of the CDR3 is 16 residues. V lost 1 base to trimming and J lost 2 bases, with 13 bases between them. CDR1 is SEHNR and CDR2 is FQNEAQ in the germline V gene (reference sequence). CDR3 sequence reads: CASSLVTGYPTDTQYF. CDR3 DNA: TGTGCCAGCAGCTTAGTGACAGGCTATCCCACAGATACGCAGTATTTT.

The chain links TRBV4-2 to TRBJ2-7, with 10 bases aligning to TRBD2. Losses at the gene ends were 4 bases for V and 7 bases for J; bases not matched to a gene: 4. The germline V gene encodes CDR1 LGHNA and CDR2 YNFKEQ. This CDR3 has 13 residues. The CDR3 bases are TGTGCCAGCAGCCTCGGACTAGCGGAAGAGCAGTACTTC. Residues: CASSLGLAEEQYF.

The rearrangement links TRBV4-2 to TRBJ2-2; D possibly corresponds to TRBD2 (6 bases). V shed 2 bases and J shed 4 bases, with 20 bases lying between them. The CDR3 has 18 residues. Per germline, CDR1 LGHNA and CDR2 YNFKEQ. In DNA form, the CDR3 reads TGTGCCAGCAGCCAAACACCGGGACTCAGCATTTCCACCGGGGAGCTGTTTTTT. Encoded protein: CASSQTPGLSISTGELFF.